This is a list of T cell receptor beta chains from one sample in a study of control samples from healthy donors and cancer patients. TCRdb keeps only in-frame clones here, not all; method: immunoSEQ multiplex PCR. The sample carries 90,000 to 150,000 clones, around nine tenths recorded once. Sequencing was done on a sample of blood. These TCRs come from a young man in good health. Each CDR3 is given with its conserved first and last residue. A D gene is named only where the DNA matches it firmly. Some rows have no size entry. The others give once, few or many, or a class for an expanded clone.

size: .
D: .
J: TRBJ2-2
V: TRBV5-1
DNA: TGCGCCAGCAGCGCCGGATTAAACACCGGGGAGCTGTTTTTT
CDR3: CASSAGLNTGELFF

size: .
D: TRBD1
J: TRBJ2-2
V: TRBV10-2
DNA: TGCGCCAGCAGTGCTCGGGACAGGGGATACACCGGGGAGCTGTTTTTT
CDR3: CASSARDRGYTGELFF

size: .
D: .
J: TRBJ2-5
V: TRBV3-1/TRBV3-2
DNA: TGTGCCAGCAGCCCCTCTAACGGGCAAGAGACCCAGTACTTC
CDR3: CASSPSNGQETQYF

size: .
D: .
J: TRBJ2-3
V: TRBV23-1
DNA: TGCGCCAGCAGTCAATCGGCGGGCTCCACGACAGATACGCAGTATTTT
CDR3: CASSQSAGSTTDTQYF

size: once
D: .
J: TRBJ1-1
V: TRBV6-5
DNA: TGTGCCAGCACCCAGGGGATTATGAACACTGAAGCTTTCTTT
CDR3: CASTQGIMNTEAFF

size: .
D: .
J: TRBJ1-3
V: TRBV19
DNA: TGTGCCAGTAGATTAACACCGTCGGAAGGAAACACCATATATTTT
CDR3: CASRLTPSEGNTIYF

size: .
D: .
J: TRBJ2-2
V: TRBV5-1
DNA: TGCGCCAGCAGCTTGAGAGGGGTTAACACCGGGGAGCTGTTTTTT
CDR3: CASSLRGVNTGELFF

size: .
D: .
J: TRBJ1-3
V: TRBV14
DNA: TGTGCCAGCAGCGTTCGGAACACCATATATTTT
CDR3: CASSVRNTIYF

size: .
D: TRBD1
J: TRBJ2-4
V: TRBV5-1
DNA: TGCGCCAGCAGCTTGGTTCCGGGACAGGGGGCTGGGGGAAACATTCAGTACTTC
CDR3: CASSLVPGQGAGGNIQYF

size: .
D: .
J: TRBJ1-5
V: TRBV19
DNA: TGTGCCAGTGGGATAGATCAGCCCCAGCATTTT
CDR3: CASGIDQPQHF

size: .
D: TRBD1
J: TRBJ1-1
V: TRBV5-6
DNA: TGTGCCAGCAGCTTACAGGGGGCGGTCACTGAAGCTTTCTTT
CDR3: CASSLQGAVTEAFF

size: .
D: TRBD1
J: TRBJ1-2
V: TRBV4-1
DNA: TGCGCCAGCTGCCAAGGGTGGGGGGGACAGGGTGAAGGCTACACCTTC
CDR3: CASCQGWGGQGEGYTF

size: .
D: .
J: TRBJ1-4
V: TRBV11-3
DNA: TGTGCCAGCAGCCCCAGATCAACTAATGAAAAACTGTTTTTT
CDR3: CASSPRSTNEKLFF

size: .
D: .
J: TRBJ2-1
V: TRBV5-4
DNA: TGTGCCAGCAGCTTTAGGACGGAAGGTGAGCAGTTCTTC
CDR3: CASSFRTEGEQFF

size: .
D: .
J: TRBJ1-1
V: TRBV6-1
DNA: TGTGCCAGCAGTGAAAGACAGAACACTGAAGCTTTCTTT
CDR3: CASSERQNTEAFF

size: .
D: .
J: TRBJ2-5
V: TRBV24-1
DNA: TGTGCCACCAGTGACCCGGAGCCGGAAGAGACCCAGTACTTC
CDR3: CATSDPEPEETQYF

size: .
D: TRBD1
J: TRBJ1-1
V: TRBV5-1
DNA: TGCGCCAGCCGGTGGACAGGGAACACTGAAGCTTTCTTT
CDR3: CASRWTGNTEAFF

size: .
D: .
J: TRBJ1-3
V: TRBV10-3
DNA: TGTGCCACTGGAGGCCTCCCGAGCTCTGGAAACACCATATATTTT
CDR3: CATGGLPSSGNTIYF

size: .
D: .
J: TRBJ1-1
V: TRBV5-1
DNA: TGCGCCAGCAGCCCCCGGTCGGGGACGGTGAACACTGAAGCTTTCTTT
CDR3: CASSPRSGTVNTEAFF

size: .
D: .
J: TRBJ2-1
V: TRBV19
DNA: TGTGCCAGTAGTTTCCAGCTCGGGCAGTTCTTC
CDR3: CASSFQLGQFF

size: .
D: TRBD1
J: TRBJ1-1
V: TRBV5-1
DNA: TGCGCCAGCACTCTATCGCCGGGACAGGGATTTGAAGCTTTCTTT
CDR3: CASTLSPGQGFEAFF

size: .
D: TRBD1
J: TRBJ1-1
V: TRBV5-6
DNA: TGTGCCAGCAGCGCGGGACAGCCTTCCGAAGCTTTCTTT
CDR3: CASSAGQPSEAFF

size: .
D: TRBD2
J: TRBJ2-3
V: TRBV7-3
DNA: TGTGCCAGCAGCTTGTCGGGCGCGGGGGGGCCCACAGATACGCAGTATTTT
CDR3: CASSLSGAGGPTDTQYF

size: .
D: TRBD1
J: TRBJ1-5
V: TRBV4-2
DNA: TGTGCCAGCAGCCAAGATCTAGGACAGGGGGGTCAGCCCCAGCATTTT
CDR3: CASSQDLGQGGQPQHF

size: .
D: .
J: TRBJ2-5
V: TRBV6-2/TRBV6-3
DNA: TGTGCCAGCAGTTACTCGGGGGAATCTGAGACCCAGTACTTC
CDR3: CASSYSGESETQYF

size: .
D: .
J: TRBJ1-4
V: TRBV15
DNA: TGTGCCACCAGCAGAGATACGGTGCCTGATGAAAAACTGTTTTTT
CDR3: CATSRDTVPDEKLFF

size: .
D: .
J: TRBJ1-1
V: TRBV19
DNA: TGTGCCAGTAGTATAAGTGCCAGGTATGCTTTCTTT
CDR3: CASSISARYAFF

size: few
D: TRBD2
J: TRBJ2-3
V: TRBV4-1
DNA: TGCGCCAGCAGCCAAGGGGCAACTAGGAGGAGCGGGGGCCTTAGCACAGATACGCAGTATTTT
CDR3: CASSQGATRRSGGLSTDTQYF

size: .
D: .
J: TRBJ1-6
V: TRBV11-3
DNA: TGTGCCAGCAGCCCCAGACCTGGTGATTCACCCCTCCACTTT
CDR3: CASSPRPGDSPLHF

size: .
D: .
J: TRBJ1-2
V: TRBV2
DNA: TGTGCCAGCAGTGGCACCAGATCTAACTATGGCTACACCTTC
CDR3: CASSGTRSNYGYTF

size: few
D: TRBD2
J: TRBJ2-3
V: TRBV6-6
DNA: TGTGCCAGCAGTTTGGGACTAGCGGGCAACACAGATACGCAGTATTTT
CDR3: CASSLGLAGNTDTQYF

size: .
D: TRBD1
J: TRBJ2-7
V: TRBV10-1
DNA: TGCGCCAGCAGCTTCACCGGACAGGGGTCCCACGAGCAGTACTTC
CDR3: CASSFTGQGSHEQYF

size: .
D: .
J: TRBJ1-3
V: TRBV6-1
DNA: TGTGCCAGCAGTGAAGGACGGATTCGATCTGGAAACACCATATATTTT
CDR3: CASSEGRIRSGNTIYF

size: .
D: .
J: TRBJ1-6
V: TRBV25-1
DNA: TGTGCCAGCAGTGAATACGAGACGGCGTATAATTCACCCCTCCACTTT
CDR3: CASSEYETAYNSPLHF

size: .
D: .
J: TRBJ1-5
V: TRBV6-4
DNA: TGTGCCAGCAGTGACCAATTCCGGGACATTAGGGGTTTTAGCAATCAGCCCCAGCATTTT
CDR3: CASSDQFRDIRGFSNQPQHF

size: .
D: .
J: TRBJ1-2
V: TRBV24-1
DNA: TGTGCCACCGTACCCGACGCTTATGGCTACACCTTC
CDR3: CATVPDAYGYTF

size: .
D: .
J: TRBJ1-1
V: TRBV18
DNA: TGTGCCAGCTCCCCCCGGGACGGTGAAGCTTTCTTT
CDR3: CASSPRDGEAFF

size: .
D: TRBD1
J: TRBJ1-5
V: TRBV5-6
DNA: TGTGCCAGCAGCCAAAAGGACAGGGTCAGTCAGCCCCAGCATTTT
CDR3: CASSQKDRVSQPQHF

size: .
D: TRBD1
J: TRBJ2-3
V: TRBV2
DNA: TGTGCCAGCAGGTTGGGACAGGGGGCTTTGAATACGCAGTATTTT
CDR3: CASRLGQGALNTQYF

size: .
D: .
J: TRBJ1-1
V: TRBV4-2
DNA: TGTGCCAGCAGCCAAGACTCTGGGTGGGCAGAAGCTGAAGCTTTCTTT
CDR3: CASSQDSGWAEAEAFF

size: .
D: .
J: TRBJ1-4
V: TRBV4-1
DNA: TGCGCCAGCAGCCGCCCCTCACAGGGCGGTTACGAAAAACTGTTTTTT
CDR3: CASSRPSQGGYEKLFF

size: once
D: .
J: TRBJ1-5
V: TRBV12-3/TRBV12-4
DNA: TGTGCCAGCAGTTTACTCCACAATCAGCCCCAGCATTTT
CDR3: CASSLLHNQPQHF

size: once
D: .
J: TRBJ2-2
V: TRBV18
DNA: TGTGCCAGCTCACCCCCGGGAGAAAGCACCGGGGAGCTGTTTTTT
CDR3: CASSPPGESTGELFF

size: .
D: .
J: TRBJ1-5
V: TRBV29-1
DNA: TGCAGCGTTGTATCTCAGGGTGAGCCCCAGCATTTT
CDR3: CSVVSQGEPQHF

size: .
D: .
J: TRBJ2-5
V: TRBV18
DNA: TGTGCCAGCTCACCACGTTCACAAGAGACCCAGTACTTC
CDR3: CASSPRSQETQYF